This is a list of T cell receptor beta chains from one sample in a study of blood T cell repertoires in COVID-19. The repertoire was sequenced with immunoSEQ multiplex PCR; TCRdb's copy has only in-frame clones and lacks some. The sample has 200,000 to 250,000 clones, 75% to 95% seen once. Sequencing was carried out using PBMCs or T cells enriched from blood (not recorded which). These receptors were obtained from a young woman who had recovered from COVID-19. CDR3s include the opening cysteine and the closing phenylalanine or tryptophan. A D gene is named only where the DNA matches it firmly. Rows may omit the clone size; those that give it use once, few, many or a size class.

cdr3_nt: TGTGCCAGCAGTACCCGCGACACCGTCTCAGGGAACAGTGGCTACACCTTC; cdr3_aa: CASSTRDTVSGNSGYTF; clone_size: -; j_call: TRBJ1-2; d_call: -; v_call: TRBV28
cdr3_nt: TGTGCCAGCAGTTTCCTAGCGAGGAACTACGAGCAGTACTTC; cdr3_aa: CASSFLARNYEQYF; clone_size: -; j_call: TRBJ2-7; d_call: -; v_call: TRBV2
cdr3_nt: TGTGCCAGCAGCCCCCAGTGGAGGGCCCGGCAGCCCCAGCATTTT; cdr3_aa: CASSPQWRARQPQHF; clone_size: -; j_call: TRBJ1-5; d_call: -; v_call: TRBV28
cdr3_nt: TGTGCCAGCAGCCCCGGACTAGCGGGAAATGAGCAGTTCTTC; cdr3_aa: CASSPGLAGNEQFF; clone_size: once; j_call: TRBJ2-1; d_call: TRBD2; v_call: TRBV7-3
cdr3_nt: TGCGCCAGCAGCTTAGGACAGGGACCTAACGAGCAGTACTTC; cdr3_aa: CASSLGQGPNEQYF; clone_size: -; j_call: TRBJ2-7; d_call: TRBD1; v_call: TRBV23-1
cdr3_nt: TGCGCCAGCAGCTTGGAACAGGGGTACATCTATGGCTACACCTTC; cdr3_aa: CASSLEQGYIYGYTF; clone_size: once; j_call: TRBJ1-2; d_call: TRBD1; v_call: TRBV5-1
cdr3_nt: TGTGCCAGCAGTTTGGGGGGCGGGAGCCCCGGGGAGCTGTTTTTT; cdr3_aa: CASSLGGGSPGELFF; clone_size: -; j_call: TRBJ2-2; d_call: -; v_call: TRBV28
cdr3_nt: TGTGCCAGCAGCTTACAGGGCGTCCTTGGCTACACCTTC; cdr3_aa: CASSLQGVLGYTF; clone_size: -; j_call: TRBJ1-2; d_call: -; v_call: TRBV5-5
cdr3_nt: TGTGCCAGCAGTGAACTTCCGAGGGGGGGCGACTTT; cdr3_aa: CASSELPRGGDF; clone_size: -; j_call: TRBJ1-4; d_call: -; v_call: TRBV2
cdr3_nt: TGTGCCAGCAGCGTAAGTCAGAAGGACGCGGGCGAGCAGTACTTC; cdr3_aa: CASSVSQKDAGEQYF; clone_size: -; j_call: TRBJ2-7; d_call: -; v_call: TRBV9
cdr3_nt: TGTGCCAGCTCACCATCGCGGGATCAGCCCCAGCATTTT; cdr3_aa: CASSPSRDQPQHF; clone_size: -; j_call: TRBJ1-5; d_call: -; v_call: TRBV18
cdr3_nt: TGCAGCGCTCCAGCGGGGGGAGGGGCAGATACGCAGTATTTT; cdr3_aa: CSAPAGGGADTQYF; clone_size: -; j_call: TRBJ2-3; d_call: TRBD2; v_call: TRBV29-1
cdr3_nt: TGCGCCAGCAGCTTGCAGGGTATTAGGGATTCACCCCTCCACTTT; cdr3_aa: CASSLQGIRDSPLHF; clone_size: -; j_call: TRBJ1-6; d_call: -; v_call: TRBV5-1
cdr3_nt: TGTGCCAGTAGTATAGATACGGGGTTTAACTATGGCTACACCTTC; cdr3_aa: CASSIDTGFNYGYTF; clone_size: -; j_call: TRBJ1-2; d_call: -; v_call: TRBV19
cdr3_nt: TGTGCCAGCATCTTAACCCAGGTTCCGTATAATTCACCCCTCCACTTT; cdr3_aa: CASILTQVPYNSPLHF; clone_size: -; j_call: TRBJ1-6; d_call: -; v_call: TRBV2
cdr3_nt: TGTGCCAGTAGCCGACTAGCGGGAGAGTCCTACGAGCAGTACTTC; cdr3_aa: CASSRLAGESYEQYF; clone_size: -; j_call: TRBJ2-7; d_call: TRBD2; v_call: TRBV19
cdr3_nt: TGTGCCAGCAGCCCTCCGACAGGGGACCGTGAGACCCAGTACTTC; cdr3_aa: CASSPPTGDRETQYF; clone_size: once; j_call: TRBJ2-5; d_call: TRBD1; v_call: TRBV7-6
cdr3_nt: TGTGCCAGCAGTTACGTGATGCGGGGTCCCGAGGAGACCCAGTACTTC; cdr3_aa: CASSYVMRGPEETQYF; clone_size: -; j_call: TRBJ2-5; d_call: -; v_call: TRBV6-2/TRBV6-3
cdr3_nt: TGTGCCAGCAGCCCCGCGGGGGACTATGGCTACACCTTC; cdr3_aa: CASSPAGDYGYTF; clone_size: -; j_call: TRBJ1-2; d_call: -; v_call: TRBV4-2
cdr3_nt: TGTGCCAGCAGTTCCCTTAGCGGGACGCGAAATGAGCAGTTCTTC; cdr3_aa: CASSSLSGTRNEQFF; clone_size: -; j_call: TRBJ2-1; d_call: TRBD2; v_call: TRBV2
cdr3_nt: TGTGCCAGCAGCATACAGGAATTCGGGCAGCCCCAGCATTTT; cdr3_aa: CASSIQEFGQPQHF; clone_size: -; j_call: TRBJ1-5; d_call: -; v_call: TRBV5-6
cdr3_nt: TGTGCCACCAGTCCAGGCCCCCCACTCTACGAGCAGTACTTC; cdr3_aa: CATSPGPPLYEQYF; clone_size: -; j_call: TRBJ2-7; d_call: -; v_call: TRBV24-1
cdr3_nt: TGTGCCAGCAGTTCACGTAGCGCGCCCTACGAGCAGTACTTC; cdr3_aa: CASSSRSAPYEQYF; clone_size: -; j_call: TRBJ2-7; d_call: -; v_call: TRBV28
cdr3_nt: TGTGCCAGCTCACCACAACAGGAGTACGAGCAGTACTTC; cdr3_aa: CASSPQQEYEQYF; clone_size: -; j_call: TRBJ2-7; d_call: -; v_call: TRBV18
cdr3_nt: TGTGCCAGTAGCCCGCTGGGGGAGGGGACGAGTGGCTACACCTTC; cdr3_aa: CASSPLGEGTSGYTF; clone_size: -; j_call: TRBJ1-2; d_call: -; v_call: TRBV19
cdr3_nt: TGTGCCAGCAGCCCTGCGACAGGGACCCACTATGGCTACACCTTC; cdr3_aa: CASSPATGTHYGYTF; clone_size: -; j_call: TRBJ1-2; d_call: TRBD1; v_call: TRBV11-2
cdr3_nt: TGTGCCAGCAGCCCCCAAGTGTGGGGCACCTATGGCTACACCTTC; cdr3_aa: CASSPQVWGTYGYTF; clone_size: once; j_call: TRBJ1-2; d_call: -; v_call: TRBV9
cdr3_nt: TGTGCCAGCTCCGCGGGACTAGCGGCCTTGTACCAAGAGACCCAGTACTTC; cdr3_aa: CASSAGLAALYQETQYF; clone_size: -; j_call: TRBJ2-5; d_call: TRBD2; v_call: TRBV18
cdr3_nt: TGTGCCAGCAGCCAGCTCGTCTCGTCGGGGGGCGGGTATGGCTACACCTTC; cdr3_aa: CASSQLVSSGGGYGYTF; clone_size: once; j_call: TRBJ1-2; d_call: -; v_call: TRBV3-1/TRBV3-2
cdr3_nt: TGTGCCAGCGCATCGGGACAGGGATATGGCTACACCTTC; cdr3_aa: CASASGQGYGYTF; clone_size: -; j_call: TRBJ1-2; d_call: TRBD1; v_call: TRBV9
cdr3_nt: TGTGCCAGCAGCGTAGCGGCGACAGGGGGCTACGAGCAGTACTTC; cdr3_aa: CASSVAATGGYEQYF; clone_size: -; j_call: TRBJ2-7; d_call: TRBD1; v_call: TRBV9
cdr3_nt: TGCGCCAGCAGCTTGGGGGACAGCAATGAAAAACTGTTTTTT; cdr3_aa: CASSLGDSNEKLFF; clone_size: -; j_call: TRBJ1-4; d_call: TRBD1; v_call: TRBV5-1
cdr3_nt: TGTGCCACCAGTGATTCTGGGACAGGGGGCCTTGTCTATGGCTACACCTTC; cdr3_aa: CATSDSGTGGLVYGYTF; clone_size: -; j_call: TRBJ1-2; d_call: TRBD1; v_call: TRBV24-1
cdr3_nt: TGTGCCAGTAGTATAGAATGGACAGGGAATTCACCCCTCCACTTT; cdr3_aa: CASSIEWTGNSPLHF; clone_size: -; j_call: TRBJ1-6; d_call: TRBD1; v_call: TRBV19
cdr3_nt: TGCGCCAGCAGCTTGTATCAGGCTAACTATGGCTACACCTTC; cdr3_aa: CASSLYQANYGYTF; clone_size: -; j_call: TRBJ1-2; d_call: -; v_call: TRBV5-1
cdr3_nt: TGTGCCAGCAGTGAAAACTCCGGGACAGGGAATCAGCCCCAGCATTTT; cdr3_aa: CASSENSGTGNQPQHF; clone_size: few; j_call: TRBJ1-5; d_call: TRBD1; v_call: TRBV6-1
cdr3_nt: TGTGCCAGCAGCTTATGGGCCGGGGGTGGCAATGAGCAGTTCTTC; cdr3_aa: CASSLWAGGGNEQFF; clone_size: -; j_call: TRBJ2-1; d_call: -; v_call: TRBV7-2
cdr3_nt: TGCGCCAGCAGCCCCCTGGGGGGGATAGAGAGGACCGGGGAGCTGTTTTTT; cdr3_aa: CASSPLGGIERTGELFF; clone_size: -; j_call: TRBJ2-2; d_call: TRBD2; v_call: TRBV5-1
cdr3_nt: TGTGCCAGCAGTTTATCGGGACTCCCTGAGAGCACTGAAGCTTTCTTT; cdr3_aa: CASSLSGLPESTEAFF; clone_size: -; j_call: TRBJ1-1; d_call: -; v_call: TRBV28
cdr3_nt: TGTGCCAGCAGCCAGTCGGGTAGTTCGGAGACCCAGTACTTC; cdr3_aa: CASSQSGSSETQYF; clone_size: -; j_call: TRBJ2-5; d_call: -; v_call: TRBV7-9
cdr3_nt: TGTGCCAGCAGTTTATGGAGGGATGACTATGGCTACACCTTC; cdr3_aa: CASSLWRDDYGYTF; clone_size: -; j_call: TRBJ1-2; d_call: -; v_call: TRBV28
cdr3_nt: TGTGCCAGCAGTTTGGCTTGGGGGCCCCACGAGCAGTACTTC; cdr3_aa: CASSLAWGPHEQYF; clone_size: once; j_call: TRBJ2-7; d_call: -; v_call: TRBV6-2/TRBV6-3
cdr3_nt: TGTGCCAGCAGCCAACAGCTCGGGGGTAATTCACCCCTCCACTTT; cdr3_aa: CASSQQLGGNSPLHF; clone_size: -; j_call: TRBJ1-6; d_call: -; v_call: TRBV3-1/TRBV3-2
cdr3_nt: TGTGCCAGCAGCCCGGGACAGGGGGGTGAAAAACTGTTTTTT; cdr3_aa: CASSPGQGGEKLFF; clone_size: -; j_call: TRBJ1-4; d_call: TRBD1; v_call: TRBV5-5
cdr3_nt: TGTGCCAGCTCACCACGTGGAGGGGGCAACTATGGCTACACCTTC; cdr3_aa: CASSPRGGGNYGYTF; clone_size: -; j_call: TRBJ1-2; d_call: TRBD1; v_call: TRBV18
cdr3_nt: TGTGCCAGCAGACACAGGGAGCAGTTCTTC; cdr3_aa: CASRHREQFF; clone_size: -; j_call: TRBJ2-1; d_call: -; v_call: TRBV6-7
cdr3_nt: TGCAGCGCCAACTACGGGAGATACAATGAGCAGTTCTTC; cdr3_aa: CSANYGRYNEQFF; clone_size: -; j_call: TRBJ2-1; d_call: -; v_call: TRBV29-1